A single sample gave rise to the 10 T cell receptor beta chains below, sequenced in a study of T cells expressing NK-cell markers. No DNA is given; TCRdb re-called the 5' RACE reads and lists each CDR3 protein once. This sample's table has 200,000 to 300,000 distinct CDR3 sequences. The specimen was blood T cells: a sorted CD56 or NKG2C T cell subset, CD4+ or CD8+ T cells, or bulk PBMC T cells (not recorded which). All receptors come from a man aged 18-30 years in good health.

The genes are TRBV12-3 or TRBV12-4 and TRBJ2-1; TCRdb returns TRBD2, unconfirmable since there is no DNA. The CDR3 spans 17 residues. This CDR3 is CASSSGEVSIPYNEQFF.

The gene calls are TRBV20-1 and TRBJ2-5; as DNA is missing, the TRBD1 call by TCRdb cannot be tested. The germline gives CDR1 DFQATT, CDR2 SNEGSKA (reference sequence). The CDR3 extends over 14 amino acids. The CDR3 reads CSARAGTGGETQYF.

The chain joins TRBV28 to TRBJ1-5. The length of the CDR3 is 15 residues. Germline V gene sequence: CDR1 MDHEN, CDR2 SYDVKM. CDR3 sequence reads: CASSLWGRVNQPQHF.

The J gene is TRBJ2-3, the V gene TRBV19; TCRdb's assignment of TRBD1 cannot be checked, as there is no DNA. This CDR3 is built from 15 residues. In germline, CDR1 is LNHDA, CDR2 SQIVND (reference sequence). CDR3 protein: CASSTPWRGTDTQYF.

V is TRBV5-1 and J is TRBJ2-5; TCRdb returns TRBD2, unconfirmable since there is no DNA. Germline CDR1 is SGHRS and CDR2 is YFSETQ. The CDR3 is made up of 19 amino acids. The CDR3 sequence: CASSSLPGLAGVLLETQYF.

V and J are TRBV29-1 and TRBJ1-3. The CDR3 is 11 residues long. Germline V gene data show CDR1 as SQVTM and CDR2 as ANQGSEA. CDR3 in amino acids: CSIQQGNTIYF. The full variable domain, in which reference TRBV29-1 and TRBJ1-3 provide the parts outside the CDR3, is SAVISQKPSRDICQRGTSLTIQCQVDSQVTMMFWYRQQPGQSLTLIATANQGSEATYESGFVIDKFPISRPNLTFSTLTVSNMSPEDSSIYLCSIQQGNTIYFGEGSWLTVV.

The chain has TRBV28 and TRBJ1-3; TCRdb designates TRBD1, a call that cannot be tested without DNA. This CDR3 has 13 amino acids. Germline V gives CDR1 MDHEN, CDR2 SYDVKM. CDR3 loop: CASSLNRGDTIYF.

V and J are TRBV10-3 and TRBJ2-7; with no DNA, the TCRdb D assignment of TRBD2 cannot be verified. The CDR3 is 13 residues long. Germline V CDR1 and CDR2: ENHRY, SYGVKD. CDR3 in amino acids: CAISTTSGIGQYF.

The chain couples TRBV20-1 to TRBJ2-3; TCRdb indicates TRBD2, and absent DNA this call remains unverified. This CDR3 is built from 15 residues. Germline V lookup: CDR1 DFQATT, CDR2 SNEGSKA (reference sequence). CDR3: CSAIISGRARSTQYF.

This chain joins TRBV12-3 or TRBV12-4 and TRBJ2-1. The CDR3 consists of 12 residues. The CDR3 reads CASSTLTYEQFF.